Listed below are T cell receptor beta chains from one sample, sequenced in a study of blood T cell repertoires in COVID-19. Profiling relied on immunoSEQ multiplex PCR, and the TCRdb table lists in-frame clones only, not all of them. The sample contains around 71,000 clones, roughly four fifths of which appear only once. Input material: peripheral blood. These TCRs come from an elderly woman with active or convalescent COVID-19. Each CDR3 is given without its conserved first and last residue.

v_call: TRBV2
cdr3_aa: ASSPRQGAEDT

v_call: TRBV6-6
cdr3_aa: ASNRGANTGELF

v_call: TRBV6-2/TRBV6-3
cdr3_aa: ASSYLAEGFYNEQF

v_call: TRBV3-1/TRBV3-2
cdr3_aa: ASSRIGGEEQY

v_call: TRBV6-5
cdr3_aa: ASSYGTNQPQH

v_call: TRBV27
cdr3_aa: ASSSAGRGEQY

v_call: TRBV29-1
cdr3_aa: SVRGAEGYT

v_call: TRBV7-9
cdr3_aa: ASSLAAGEWQPQH

v_call: TRBV5-1
cdr3_aa: ASSPGLGNQPQH

v_call: TRBV6-5
cdr3_aa: ASIGSDSNYGYT

v_call: TRBV30
cdr3_aa: AWDRDWNNSPLH

v_call: TRBV6-1
cdr3_aa: ASSEGRANSPLH

v_call: TRBV14
cdr3_aa: ASSQDYRGSGYT

v_call: TRBV7-9
cdr3_aa: ASSPRTGNPYGYT

v_call: TRBV7-2
cdr3_aa: ASSSTSGGAETQY

v_call: TRBV5-1
cdr3_aa: ASSRTGGDYGYT

v_call: TRBV19
cdr3_aa: ASSISGGNYGYT

v_call: TRBV4-3
cdr3_aa: ASSQGASGGAGADTQY

v_call: TRBV11-2
cdr3_aa: ASSLATNTGELF

v_call: TRBV5-1
cdr3_aa: ASSGELKETQY

v_call: TRBV7-2
cdr3_aa: ASSFWGGQETQY

v_call: TRBV7-9
cdr3_aa: ASSSPTTGGFEAF

v_call: TRBV7-8
cdr3_aa: ASSAGTGYGQF

v_call: TRBV30
cdr3_aa: AIGQAGNEKLF

v_call: TRBV6-6
cdr3_aa: ASSDYYTDTQY

v_call: TRBV7-2
cdr3_aa: ASSLAAGQETQY

v_call: TRBV9
cdr3_aa: ASSPPPGSGSTDTQY

v_call: TRBV7-3
cdr3_aa: ASSSLGQGAFDEQF

v_call: TRBV7-8
cdr3_aa: ASSLVPQGDTQY

v_call: TRBV6-5
cdr3_aa: ASSYVQGSLNTEAF

v_call: TRBV7-6
cdr3_aa: ASSYNSGGARDTQY

v_call: TRBV6-2/TRBV6-3
cdr3_aa: ASSYSRSRNAYGYT

v_call: TRBV2
cdr3_aa: ASRAKGGHSSTDTQY

v_call: TRBV7-9
cdr3_aa: ASSFTGITGELF

v_call: TRBV19
cdr3_aa: ASSRQGGQGRRGTYNEQF

v_call: TRBV7-6
cdr3_aa: ASSPGTSGIVAY

v_call: TRBV6-1
cdr3_aa: ASSESSSGYYTDTQY

v_call: TRBV6-5
cdr3_aa: ASNPTGNSNQPQH

v_call: TRBV4-3
cdr3_aa: ASSQDLDRAFYGYT

v_call: TRBV7-9
cdr3_aa: ASRPGQNYGYT

v_call: TRBV30
cdr3_aa: AWDRGETEAF

v_call: TRBV29-1
cdr3_aa: SVRSGYEQY

v_call: TRBV11-2
cdr3_aa: ASSWAPGAEAF

v_call: TRBV7-9
cdr3_aa: AIAFGTEAF

v_call: TRBV6-5
cdr3_aa: ASSLVGQGAGEQY

v_call: TRBV6-2/TRBV6-3
cdr3_aa: ASSPGDRGRNEKLF

v_call: TRBV7-2
cdr3_aa: ASSLRQGAGREKLF

v_call: TRBV29-1
cdr3_aa: SVGRGSNSYEQY

v_call: TRBV28
cdr3_aa: ASSHGEGSSGANVLT

v_call: TRBV20-1
cdr3_aa: SASPLAGGPRETQY

v_call: TRBV7-7
cdr3_aa: ASSLGQRGGRETQY

v_call: TRBV7-8
cdr3_aa: ASSLTGGSYEQY

v_call: TRBV12-3/TRBV12-4
cdr3_aa: ASGQNTGELF

v_call: TRBV18
cdr3_aa: ASSPAAGGNGYT

v_call: TRBV3-1/TRBV3-2
cdr3_aa: ASSLGTGGNEQF

v_call: TRBV30
cdr3_aa: AWRDWDSGPTGNSPLH

v_call: TRBV6-1
cdr3_aa: ASSEYLDTGELF